Below, 32 T cell receptor beta chains from the same sample are listed, as sequenced in a study of T cells after yellow fever vaccination (dated by TCRdb to between 2017 and 2020). In the paper's terms, the treatment or condition label means: live attenuated yellow fever vaccine strain. Libraries came from 5' RACE. Data came from an Illumina HiSeq 2500. TCRdb's own reprocessing of the public reads used fastp at Q25 and MiXCR and kept productive beta chains. Rows are unified per CDR3 protein, each entry keeping the most common DNA and genes. This sample has 150,000 to 200,000 distinct CDR3 sequences in its table, and approximately 6.2% of those were observed once. The leading ten clones occupy roughly 3% of the sample. This specimen was CD4+ T cells sorted from PBMCs, taken on the day of the first yellow fever vaccination. Source of these receptors: a man aged 18 to 35 who received the YFV17D yellow fever vaccine.

In its sample, this clonotype was seen many times. The rearrangement links TRBV6-5 to TRBJ1-3, with D perhaps matching TRBD1 (5 bases). CDR3 length: 18 amino acids. Germline V lookup: CDR1 MNHEY, CDR2 SVGAGI. V was trimmed by 0 bases and J by 2 bases, leaving 17 bases between them. CDR3 loop: CASSYSGFFAGPGNTIYF. The CDR3 nucleotides are TGTGCCAGCAGTTACTCAGGTTTCTTTGCGGGACCTGGAAACACCATATATTTT.

This clonotype has a count of ten or more. The chain carries TRBV18 and TRBJ2-1; D unresolved. Trimming removed 2 bases at V and 6 bases at J, with 11 bases between. The CDR3 consists of 14 residues. The germline CDR1 and CDR2 sequences are KGHSH and LQKENI. The CDR3, as DNA: TGTGCCAGCTCACCAGGGCCTCAGAGCAATGAGCAGTTCTTC. Its translation: CASSPGPQSNEQFF.

A few counts support this clonotype. This rearrangement joins TRBV5-6 to TRBJ2-7; D gene ambiguous. Germline loops: CDR1 SGHDT, CDR2 YYEEEE. The CDR3 loop spans 14 amino acids. Trimming took off 4 bases at V and 5 bases at J, with 16 bases between the two ends. CDR3 in amino acids: CASSLPRSGDEQYF. CDR3 coding DNA: TGTGCCAGCAGCCTGCCGCGGAGTGGGGACGAGCAGTACTTC. Full variable domain (rest looked up from reference TRBV5-6 and TRBJ2-7): DAGVTQSPTHLIKTRGQQVTLRCSPKSGHDTVSWYQQALGQGPQFIFQYYEEEERQRGNFPDRFSGHQFPNYSSELNVNALLLGDSALYLCASSLPRSGDEQYFGPGTRLTVT.

This clonotype was seen only a few times. The rearrangement uses TRBV12-3 or TRBV12-4 and TRBJ2-2; a possible D gene is TRBD1 (5 bases). V was trimmed by 3 bases and J by 8 bases, leaving 7 bases between them. The CDR3 is 12 residues long. CDR3 sequence reads: CASSLGLGELFF. The CDR3 DNA sequence: TGTGCCAGCAGTTTGGGGCTGGGGGAGCTGTTTTTT.

This clonotype was recorded many times. The chain employs TRBV18 and TRBJ2-3; 8 bases match TRBD1. Germline assignment: CDR1 KGHSH and CDR2 LQKENI. V was clipped by 6 bases and J by 0 bases; unmatched bases: 2. The CDR3 sequence is 14 residues long. Here the CDR3 reads CASSRTGSTDTQYF. The CDR3 coding sequence is TGTGCCAGCTCTCGGACAGGGAGCACAGATACGCAGTATTTT.

This clonotype has ten or more counts. This rearrangement joins TRBV29-1 to TRBJ2-3; 7 positions match TRBD1. This CDR3 has 14 amino acids. Unmatched junction bases numbered 7, after V lost 4 bases and J lost 3 bases. CDR1 is SQVTM, CDR2 ANQGSEA, per germline. The DNA for the CDR3 is TGCAGCGTTGTAAGGACAGGTTCGACAGATACGCAGTATTTT. Translating gives CSVVRTGSTDTQYF.

There are many counts of this clonotype. The CDR3 coding sequence is TGTGCCAGCAGCTTAGGCTTCCTCTCCTACAATGAGCAGTTCTTC. It yields the protein CASSLGFLSYNEQFF. V usage is TRBV7-8 and J usage is TRBJ2-1, with D hard to call. Trimming removed 1 base at V and 0 bases at J, with 7 bases between. The CDR3 is 15 residues long. Germline V lookup: CDR1 SGHVS, CDR2 FQNEAQ.

This clonotype was observed at least ten times. This sequence joins TRBV10-3 and TRBJ2-2, with TRBD1 identical over 8 bases. Trimming cost V 2 bases and J 9 bases; bases outside gene matches: 5. Germline V gives CDR1 ENHRY, CDR2 SYGVKD. The CDR3 runs to 14 residues. CDR3 in amino acids: CAISENRGARELFF. The CDR3 bases are TGTGCCATCAGTGAGAACAGGGGGGCGCGGGAGCTGTTTTTT.

This clonotype was seen repeatedly, ten times or more. This rearrangement joins TRBV6-5 to TRBJ1-2; D not resolved. V lost 5 bases and J lost 4, with 14 bases in between. In germline, CDR1 is MNHEY, CDR2 SVGAGI. There are 14 residues in the CDR3. Here the CDR3 reads CASSTSDGPYGYTF. CDR3 in DNA: TGTGCCAGCAGTACCTCGGACGGGCCCTATGGCTACACCTTC.

This clonotype was detected many times. This chain uses TRBV6-5 with TRBJ2-2, with a tentative D call TRBD2 (6 bases). The V gene's germline CDR1 is MNHEY and CDR2 SVGAGI. Between the trimmed V and J ends, which lost 0 bases and 4 bases, there was a span of 9 bases. The CDR3 is 15 residues long. In DNA, the CDR3 is TGTGCCAGCAGTTACTCGATACTAGCCACCGGGGAGCTGTTTTTT. Residues: CASSYSILATGELFF.

This clonotype has at least ten counts. The V call is TRBV6-5, the J call TRBJ2-7; a possible D gene is TRBD1 (6 bases). Germline CDR1 is MNHEY and CDR2 is SVGAGI. The V gene lost 2 bases and the J gene lost 6 bases, with 17 bases spanning the gap. CDR3 size: 15 residues. The CDR3: CASSYQAGVHPEQYF. CDR3 DNA sequence: TGTGCCAGCAGTTACCAGGCAGGGGTTCACCCCGAGCAGTACTTC.

This clonotype came up many times. V usage is TRBV12-3 or TRBV12-4 and J usage is TRBJ2-5, with D maybe TRBD1 (5 bases). The CDR3 covers 13 residues. The V gene lost 0 bases and the J gene lost 9 bases, with 11 bases spanning the gap. CDR3 bases: TGTGCCAGCAGTTTAGCGGTCGAAGGGGCCCAGTACTTC. It translates to CASSLAVEGAQYF.

Relative to its sample, this clonotype is medium-sized (0.01 to 0.1%). This chain connects TRBV7-9 to TRBJ1-1; D gene uncertain. The V end lost 6 bases, the J end lost 5 bases, and 16 bases lay between the germline ends. Germline V CDR1 and CDR2: SEHNR, FQNEAQ (reference sequence). The length of the CDR3 is 14 residues. This chain's CDR3 is CASRNSYGETEAFF. As DNA, the CDR3 is TGTGCCAGCAGAAATTCCTACGGGGAGACTGAAGCTTTCTTT. The variable domain in full, completed from reference TRBV7-9 and TRBJ1-1, reads DTGVSQNPRHKITKRGQNVTFRCDPISEHNRLYWYRQTLGQGPEFLTYFQNEAQLEKSRLLSDRFSAERPKGSFSTLEIQRTEQGDSAMYLCASRNSYGETEAFFGQGTRLTVV.

This chain uses TRBV12-3 or TRBV12-4 with TRBJ2-1; 9 nucleotides agree with TRBD2. V shed 3 bases, J shed 6 bases, and the junction held 12 bases outside the gene matches. The CDR3 has 17 residues. This CDR3 reads CASSFWDGGGALNEQFF. The CDR3 nucleotides are TGTGCCAGCAGTTTTTGGGACGGCGGGGGGGCTCTCAATGAGCAGTTCTTC.

This clonotype was picked up many times. V is TRBV29-1 and J is TRBJ2-3, with 11 bases lining up with TRBD1. The CDR3 runs 15 residues. Germline-derived CDR1 and CDR2 are SQVTM and ANQGSEA. Trimming took 1 base from V and 4 from J; bases not matched to a gene: 4. CDR3 region: CSVEGQGQGADTQYF. The CDR3 DNA reads as TGCAGCGTTGAAGGACAGGGACAGGGGGCAGATACGCAGTATTTT.

This clonotype showed up many times. The V and J genes are TRBV4-3 and TRBJ2-7; D call uncertain. V shed 0 bases and J shed 6 bases, with 12 bases lying between them. The CDR3 has 14 residues. CDR1 is LGHNA, CDR2 YSLEER, per germline. Written as DNA, the CDR3 is TGCGCCAGCAGCCAAGATTACCTTCTAGTCGAGCAGTACTTC. Encoded protein: CASSQDYLLVEQYF.

This clonotype has only a few counts. The V and J genes are TRBV5-8 and TRBJ1-1, with TRBD1 identical over 9 bases. Losses at the gene ends were 4 bases for V and 2 bases for J; bases not matched to a gene: 6. CDR3 length: 15 residues. CDR1 and CDR2 (germline): SGHTS, YDEGEE. CDR3: CASSEGTGRNTEAFF. The CDR3, as DNA: TGTGCCAGCAGCGAGGGGACAGGGAGAAACACTGAAGCTTTCTTT.

A few counts support this clonotype. The rearrangement links TRBV11-2 to TRBJ2-7, with D perhaps matching TRBD1 or TRBD2 (6 bases each). The germline gives CDR1 SGHAT, CDR2 FQNNGV. The CDR3 spans 13 residues. V dropped 2 bases and J dropped 9 bases, with 14 bases sitting between them. In DNA form, the CDR3 reads TGTGCCAGCAGCTTATGGGGGGCCCGTGGGCAGTACGTC. Its translation is CASSLWGARGQYV.

This clonotype appeared a few times. The rearrangement joins TRBV5-1 to TRBJ2-3; the match to TRBD1 covers 9 bases. Germline V gene data show CDR1 as SGHRS and CDR2 as YFSETQ. With 2 bases clipped from V and 3 bases from J, the junction kept 4 bases outside the gene matches. This CDR3 has 15 residues. This chain's CDR3 is CASSLQGATTDTQYF. CDR3 nucleotides: TGCGCCAGCAGCTTACAGGGGGCGACGACAGATACGCAGTATTTT. The full variable domain, its missing parts supplied by reference TRBV5-1 and TRBJ2-3, is KAGVTQTPRYLIKTRGQQVTLSCSPISGHRSVSWYQQTPGQGLQFLFEYFSETQRNKGNFPGRFSGRQFSNSRSEMNVSTLELGDSALYLCASSLQGATTDTQYFGPGTRLTVL.

This clonotype was recorded at least ten times. V gene TRBV10-3 combines with J gene TRBJ1-4; D possibly corresponds to TRBD1 (5 bases). There are 13 residues in the CDR3. Trimming removed 6 bases at V and 8 bases at J, with 13 bases between. Germline CDR1 and CDR2: ENHRY and SYGVKD. CDR3 in amino acids: CAISAGTGEKLFF. CDR3 sequence (DNA): TGTGCCATCAGCGCGGGGACGGGAGAAAAACTGTTTTTT.

This clonotype came up many times. The chain has TRBV5-1 and TRBJ2-1, with 13 bases that match TRBD2. The CDR3 spans 15 residues. Trimming removed 4 bases from V and 15 bases from J; junction bases left unmatched: 13. The germline gives CDR1 SGHRS, CDR2 YFSETQ. As DNA, the CDR3 is TGCGCCAGCAGCCCCGGGACTAGCGGGGCCGCAGGGTGGTTCTTC. The encoded protein is CASSPGTSGAAGWFF. Full variable domain (remainder filled in from reference TRBV5-1 and TRBJ2-1): KAGVTQTPRYLIKTRGQQVTLSCSPISGHRSVSWYQQTPGQGLQFLFEYFSETQRNKGNFPGRFSGRQFSNSRSEMNVSTLELGDSALYLCASSPGTSGAAGWFFGPGTRLTVL.

At least ten counts were recorded for this clonotype. The chain carries TRBV6-4 and TRBJ2-5; TRBD1 aligns across 12 bases. This CDR3 comprises 15 residues. Germline assignment: CDR1 MRHNA and CDR2 SNTAGT. J gave up 4 bases and V 3 bases, and 3 bases lay outside the gene matches. The CDR3: CASSDGTGGRETQYF. For the CDR3, the DNA is TGTGCCAGCAGTGATGGGACAGGGGGCCGAGAGACCCAGTACTTC.

This clonotype was seen a few times. The V and J genes are TRBV15 and TRBJ2-5; 8 positions agree with TRBD1. This CDR3 is built from 14 residues. The trim removed 5 bases at V and 5 bases at J, leaving 7 bases unmatched. Per the germline V gene, CDR1 is LNHNV and CDR2 is YYDKDF (reference sequence). The CDR3 region has the DNA TGTGCCACCAGCGGAAGGACAGGGAGGGAGACCCAGTACTTC. Its translation is CATSGRTGRETQYF.

This clonotype showed up just a few times. V and J are TRBV20-1 and TRBJ2-1, with D perhaps TRBD1 or TRBD2 (7 bases each). Per germline, CDR1 DFQATT and CDR2 SNEGSKA (reference sequence). The CDR3 covers 15 residues. Between the trimmed V and J ends, which lost 5 bases and 6 bases, there was a span of 20 bases. In DNA form, the CDR3 reads TGCAGTGCTCGCCGCCGGCAGGGGGGGTCCAATGAGCAGTTCTTC. Protein: CSARRRQGGSNEQFF.

This clonotype was counted ten times or more. The V call is TRBV12-3 or TRBV12-4, the J call TRBJ1-5; D may be TRBD1 (5 bases). Trimming removed 6 bases at V and 0 bases at J, with 9 bases between. There are 14 residues in the CDR3. The DNA for the CDR3 is TGTGCCAGCAGCCAGGACAATAGCAATCAGCCCCAGCATTTT. Translating gives CASSQDNSNQPQHF.

This clonotype was counted ten times or more. The V and J genes are TRBV4-1 and TRBJ2-2; 12 nucleotides match TRBD2. Germline lookup yields CDR1 MGHRA and CDR2 YSYEKL. V trimming: 4 bases; J trimming: 4 bases; junction bases outside the gene matches: 7. The CDR3 sequence is 17 residues long. CDR3 bases: TGCGCCAGCAGCCTATACTCTAGCGGGGGGGGCACCGGGGAGCTGTTTTTT. Translation: CASSLYSSGGGTGELFF.

This clonotype occurred many times. This chain links TRBV15 with TRBJ2-3; 14 nucleotides agree with TRBD2. The length of the CDR3 is 14 residues. CDR1 is LNHNV, CDR2 YYDKDF, per germline (reference sequence). The junction had 5 bases not matched to a gene; V was cut back by 6 bases and J by 9 bases. DNA for the CDR3: TGTGCCACCAGTCAGACTAGCGGGGGGGCCACGCAGTATTTT. It encodes CATSQTSGGATQYF.

This clonotype was counted only a few times. The J gene is TRBJ1-3, the V gene TRBV6-1, with a weak D call TRBD1 (6 bases). V lost 6 bases and J lost 0, with 9 bases in between. This CDR3 has 14 amino acids. Germline V lookup: CDR1 MNHNS, CDR2 SASEGT. The DNA of the CDR3 is TGTGCCAGCAGCCAGACAGGCTCTGGAAACACCATATATTTT. This encodes CASSQTGSGNTIYF.

The chain couples TRBV27 to TRBJ1-1; D remains ambiguous. The germline V gene encodes CDR1 MNHEY and CDR2 SMNVEV (reference sequence). V was trimmed by 6 bases and J by 5 bases, leaving 19 bases between them. The CDR3 is 15 amino acids. The CDR3 loop is CASRRSSAGETEAFF. The CDR3 bases are TGTGCCAGCAGGAGAAGCTCGGCCGGGGAAACTGAAGCTTTCTTT.

V is TRBV7-3 and J is TRBJ2-3; 9 bases match TRBD2. This CDR3 has 16 amino acids. The ends lost 1 base at V and 4 bases at J; junction bases unmatched: 6. Germline CDR1 is SGHTA and CDR2 is FQGTGA. The CDR3 bases are TGTGCCAGCAGCTTAAAGGGGCGGGGGGGCCCAGATACGCAGTATTTT. It codes for CASSLKGRGGPDTQYF. Using reference TRBV7-3 and TRBJ2-3 for the parts outside the CDR3, the full variable domain is GAGVSQTPSNKVTEKGKYVELRCDPISGHTALYWYRQSLGQGPEFLIYFQGTGAADDSGLPNDRFFAVRPEGSVSTLKIQRTERGDSAVYLCASSLKGRGGPDTQYFGPGTRLTVL.

This clonotype has just a few counts. The CDR3 nucleotides are TGTGCCAGCAGCTTGATCTGGGGGGCGAAGGAAGGCACTGAAGCTTTCTTT. It translates to CASSLIWGAKEGTEAFF. This chain links TRBV5-6 with TRBJ1-1; perhaps TRBD1 as D (6 bases). This CDR3 spans 17 amino acids. Trimming pared 1 base from V and 4 bases from J, leaving 20 bases between. The germline gives CDR1 SGHDT, CDR2 YYEEEE. Full variable domain (remainder filled in from reference TRBV5-6 and TRBJ1-1): DAGVTQSPTHLIKTRGQQVTLRCSPKSGHDTVSWYQQALGQGPQFIFQYYEEEERQRGNFPDRFSGHQFPNYSSELNVNALLLGDSALYLCASSLIWGAKEGTEAFFGQGTRLTVV.

Notes on this clonotype: A read error is possible here, since a much larger clone lies one base away. The J gene is TRBJ2-3, the V gene TRBV20-1; D gene ambiguous. CDR1 DFQATT and CDR2 SNEGSKA come from the germline V gene (reference sequence). The CDR3 length is 14 residues. V gave up 2 bases and J gave up 2 bases, with 11 bases separating them. The CDR3 sequence is CSARYASFTDTQYF. CDR3 bases: TGCAGTGCTAGATATGCCAGCTTCACAGATACGCAGTATTTT.